The 3 T cell receptor beta chains below were found in one sample sequenced in a study of cytomegalovirus exposure and HLA in healthy donors. Vbeta (60) and Jbeta (13) primers were used in the PCR. The data were produced by immunoSEQ multiplex PCR, yet TCRdb's version contains in-frame clones alone and is incomplete. The table shows 95,000 to 150,000 clones, with approximately 80% occurring only once. Input material: PBMCs. The receptor source for this set is a man aged 25-40 years in good health and CMV-seropositive.

The chain links TRBV7-9 to TRBJ2-5; 7 bases map to TRBD1. Trimming removed 3 bases from V and 0 bases from J; junction bases left unmatched: 7. The CDR3 covers 16 residues. Germline V gives CDR1 SEHNR, CDR2 FQNEAQ (reference sequence). The CDR3 loop is CASSFAFGTDQETQYF. The CDR3 DNA reads as TGTGCCAGCAGCTTTGCCTTCGGGACAGACCAAGAGACCCAGTACTTC.

DNA of the CDR3: TGTGCCAGCAGTGCCAGGGGGCAATTAGGCTACACCTTC. This sequence encodes CASSARGQLGYTF. This chain links TRBV28 with TRBJ1-2, with 8 bases fitting TRBD1. CDR3 length: 13 residues. Per the germline V gene, CDR1 is MDHEN and CDR2 is SYDVKM. V trimming: 5 bases; J trimming: 8 bases; junction bases outside the gene matches: 7.

This clone was detected only a few times. The chain uses TRBV6-5 and TRBJ1-5, with D perhaps TRBD1 (5 bases). Germline V gives CDR1 MNHEY, CDR2 SVGAGI. The CDR3 is 12 amino acids. V lost 6 bases and J 4 bases, leaving 7 bases between the germline ends. In DNA, the CDR3 is TGTGCCAGCAGGGCAGGGAATCAGCCCCAGCATTTT. Translated: CASRAGNQPQHF.